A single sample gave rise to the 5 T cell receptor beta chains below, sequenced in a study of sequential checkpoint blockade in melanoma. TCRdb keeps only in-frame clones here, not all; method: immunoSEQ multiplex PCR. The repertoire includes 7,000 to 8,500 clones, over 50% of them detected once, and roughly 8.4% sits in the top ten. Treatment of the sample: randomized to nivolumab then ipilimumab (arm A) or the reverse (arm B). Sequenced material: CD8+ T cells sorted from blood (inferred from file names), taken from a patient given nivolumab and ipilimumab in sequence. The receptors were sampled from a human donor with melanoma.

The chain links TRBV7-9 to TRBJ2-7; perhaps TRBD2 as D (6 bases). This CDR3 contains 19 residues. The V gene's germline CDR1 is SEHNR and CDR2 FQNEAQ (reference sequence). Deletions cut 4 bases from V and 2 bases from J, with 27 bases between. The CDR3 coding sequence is TGTGCCAGCAGCTCCCGGGCCCCCGGGGGTAACGCCAGAACCTACGAGCAGTACTTC. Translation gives CASSSRAPGGNARTYEQYF.

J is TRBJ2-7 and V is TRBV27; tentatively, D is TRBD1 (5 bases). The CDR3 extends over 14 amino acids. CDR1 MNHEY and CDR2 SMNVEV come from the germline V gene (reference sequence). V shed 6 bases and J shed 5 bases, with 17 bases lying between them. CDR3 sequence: CASSPVGRRNEQYF. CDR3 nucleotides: TGTGCCAGCAGCCCCGTGGGGCGGCGGAACGAGCAGTACTTC.

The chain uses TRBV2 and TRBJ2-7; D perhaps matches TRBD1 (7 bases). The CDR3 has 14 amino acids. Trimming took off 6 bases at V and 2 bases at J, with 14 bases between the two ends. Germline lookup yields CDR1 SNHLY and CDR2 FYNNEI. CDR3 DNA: TGTGCCAGCAGAGGGGCAGGGGGGACCTACGAGCAGTACTTC. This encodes CASRGAGGTYEQYF.

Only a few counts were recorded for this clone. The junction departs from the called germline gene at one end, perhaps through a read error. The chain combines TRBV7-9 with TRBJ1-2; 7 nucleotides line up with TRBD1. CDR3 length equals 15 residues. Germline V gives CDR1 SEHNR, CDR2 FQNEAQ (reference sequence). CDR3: CASSLALRGRSGYTF. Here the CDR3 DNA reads TGTGCCAGCAGCCTAGCTCTGAGGGGGCGATCTGGCTACACCTTC.

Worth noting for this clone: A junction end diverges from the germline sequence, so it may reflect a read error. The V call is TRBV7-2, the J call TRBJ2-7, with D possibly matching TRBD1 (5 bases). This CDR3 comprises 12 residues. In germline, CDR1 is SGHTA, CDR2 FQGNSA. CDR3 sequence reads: CASSLVGADISF. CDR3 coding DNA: TGTGCCAGCAGCTTAGTAGGGGCCGACATAAGCTTC.